This is a list of T cell receptor beta chains from one sample in a study of cytomegalovirus exposure and HLA in healthy donors. Profiling relied on immunoSEQ multiplex PCR, and the TCRdb table lists in-frame clones only, not all of them. Seen here are about 180,000 clones, just under 80% observed once, and the top ten hold about 1.9%. The sequenced sample consisted of PBMCs. Source of these receptors: a woman in her thirties in good health and CMV-seronegative. Each CDR3 is given with its conserved first and last residue. Fields, in order: CDR3 protein, V gene, clone size. A clone size is listed for some rows: how often the clone was seen (once, few, many), or a class if it is expanded.

CDR3 protein: CASSFYGQGVLSTEAFF
V gene: TRBV7-6
clone size: NA

CDR3 protein: CASSLGTGDHNEQFF
V gene: TRBV5-4
clone size: NA

CDR3 protein: CASSATGPETQYF
V gene: TRBV6-1
clone size: few

CDR3 protein: CSHGDRVWETQYF
V gene: TRBV29-1
clone size: NA

CDR3 protein: CASRQDTDTQYF
V gene: TRBV25-1
clone size: few

CDR3 protein: CASSSGDYGYTF
V gene: TRBV11-2
clone size: NA

CDR3 protein: CASSPGTGHYGYTF
V gene: TRBV5-1
clone size: NA

CDR3 protein: CASSEFFTGIGGNTIYF
V gene: TRBV10-2
clone size: NA

CDR3 protein: CASSQDPYTGVRYEQYF
V gene: TRBV4-3
clone size: few

CDR3 protein: CAWSRGDRATYEQYF
V gene: TRBV30
clone size: NA

CDR3 protein: CASSPNTDTQYF
V gene: TRBV19
clone size: once

CDR3 protein: CASSLGERGGYTF
V gene: TRBV7-3
clone size: NA

CDR3 protein: CASSKRQGGNQPQHF
V gene: TRBV2
clone size: NA

CDR3 protein: CASRPGGGYYEQYF
V gene: TRBV6-1
clone size: NA

CDR3 protein: CASRWGTVTDTQYF
V gene: TRBV19
clone size: NA

CDR3 protein: CSVEDTRVGAGNTDTQYF
V gene: TRBV29-1
clone size: NA

CDR3 protein: CASNTRVLLNTEAFF
V gene: TRBV5-6
clone size: NA

CDR3 protein: CASSFNRYNEQFF
V gene: TRBV11-3
clone size: NA

CDR3 protein: CASSFRTSYNEQFF
V gene: TRBV5-1
clone size: NA

CDR3 protein: CASSLTGINQPQHF
V gene: TRBV27
clone size: NA

CDR3 protein: CASSFSGGSTDTQYF
V gene: TRBV5-1
clone size: NA

CDR3 protein: CASRTVSGGLATNEKLFF
V gene: TRBV5-1
clone size: NA

CDR3 protein: CASSHSRRDRNYSNQPQHF
V gene: TRBV23-1
clone size: NA

CDR3 protein: CASSQRQYYGYTF
V gene: TRBV6-5
clone size: NA

CDR3 protein: CAWTGTGDTEAFF
V gene: TRBV30
clone size: NA

CDR3 protein: CASSQADTQYF
V gene: TRBV11-2
clone size: NA

CDR3 protein: CASTRRASGSYNEQFF
V gene: TRBV7-9
clone size: NA

CDR3 protein: CASRDSYGYTF
V gene: TRBV25-1
clone size: NA

CDR3 protein: CASSSALGGKTYEQYF
V gene: TRBV7-2
clone size: NA

CDR3 protein: CAWSDEGLWGNQPQHF
V gene: TRBV30
clone size: NA

CDR3 protein: CATSRDFSEAFF
V gene: TRBV15
clone size: few

CDR3 protein: CAISTIAGGLETQYF
V gene: TRBV10-3
clone size: once

CDR3 protein: CASSEDRAGGYTF
V gene: TRBV5-4
clone size: NA

CDR3 protein: CSVRRDPQETQYF
V gene: TRBV29-1
clone size: NA

CDR3 protein: CASRETGNNEKLFF
V gene: TRBV6-5
clone size: NA

CDR3 protein: CASSQEFRTGGFRDTEAFF
V gene: TRBV4-3
clone size: NA

CDR3 protein: CASSERFKEGAVSGANVLTF
V gene: TRBV6-1
clone size: NA

CDR3 protein: CAWSSEGAEAFF
V gene: TRBV30
clone size: NA